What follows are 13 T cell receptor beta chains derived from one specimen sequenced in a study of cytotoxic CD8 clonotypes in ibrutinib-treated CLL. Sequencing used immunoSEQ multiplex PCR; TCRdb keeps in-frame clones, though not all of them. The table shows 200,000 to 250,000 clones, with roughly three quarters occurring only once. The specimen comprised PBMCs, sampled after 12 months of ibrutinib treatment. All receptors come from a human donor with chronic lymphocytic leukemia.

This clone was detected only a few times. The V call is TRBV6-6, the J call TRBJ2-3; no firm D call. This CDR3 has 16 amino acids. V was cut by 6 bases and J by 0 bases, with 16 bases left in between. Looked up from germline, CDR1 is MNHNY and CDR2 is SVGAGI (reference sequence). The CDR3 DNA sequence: TGTGCCAGCAGCCCGAGGCCGAACCCTAGCACAGATACGCAGTATTTT. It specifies CASSPRPNPSTDTQYF.

DNA of the CDR3: TGTGCCAGCAACTCTCTCGGGGCTAGCGGGAGCTACGAGCAGTACTTC. This encodes CASNSLGASGSYEQYF. The chain uses TRBV27 and TRBJ2-7; TRBD2 matches 10 bases. The CDR3 is 16 residues long. Germline V CDR1 and CDR2: MNHEY, SMNVEV (reference sequence). V lost 7 bases, J lost 3 bases, and 12 bases stayed unmatched.

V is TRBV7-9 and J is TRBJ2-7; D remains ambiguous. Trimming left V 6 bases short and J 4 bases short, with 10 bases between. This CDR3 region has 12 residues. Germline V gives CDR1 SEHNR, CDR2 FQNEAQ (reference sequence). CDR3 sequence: CASSSTLYEQYF. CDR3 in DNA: TGTGCCAGCAGTTCAACACTTTACGAGCAGTACTTC.

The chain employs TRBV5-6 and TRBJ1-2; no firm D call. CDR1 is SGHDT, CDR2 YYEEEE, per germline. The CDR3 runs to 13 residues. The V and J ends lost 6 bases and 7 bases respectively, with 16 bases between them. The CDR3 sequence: CASIRSRSSGYTF. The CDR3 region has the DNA TGTGCCAGCATCCGAAGTCGGTCTAGTGGCTACACCTTC.

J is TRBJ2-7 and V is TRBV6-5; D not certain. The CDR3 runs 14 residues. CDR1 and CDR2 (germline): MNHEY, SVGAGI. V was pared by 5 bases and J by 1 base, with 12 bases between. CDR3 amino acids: CASSPRSGSYEQYF. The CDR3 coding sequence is TGTGCCAGCAGTCCCCGTTCAGGATCCTACGAGCAGTACTTC.

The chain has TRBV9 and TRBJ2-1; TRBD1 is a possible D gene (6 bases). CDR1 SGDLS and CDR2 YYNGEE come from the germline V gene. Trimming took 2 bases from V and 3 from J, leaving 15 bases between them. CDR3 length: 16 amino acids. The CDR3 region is CASSVYTGQGYNEQFF. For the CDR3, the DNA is TGTGCCAGCAGCGTTTACACAGGGCAGGGCTACAATGAGCAGTTCTTC.

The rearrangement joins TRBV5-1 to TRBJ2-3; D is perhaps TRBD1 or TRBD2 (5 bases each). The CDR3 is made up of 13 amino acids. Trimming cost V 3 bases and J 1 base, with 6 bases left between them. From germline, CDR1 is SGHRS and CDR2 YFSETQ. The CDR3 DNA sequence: TGCGCCAGCAGCTCGGGGCGCACAGATACGCAGTATTTT. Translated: CASSSGRTDTQYF.

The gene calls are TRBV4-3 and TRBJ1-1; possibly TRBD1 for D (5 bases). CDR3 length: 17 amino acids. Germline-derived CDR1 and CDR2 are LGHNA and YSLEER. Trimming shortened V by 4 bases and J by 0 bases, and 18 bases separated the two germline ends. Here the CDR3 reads CASSRKIRDLMNTEAFF. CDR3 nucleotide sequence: TGCGCCAGCAGCCGAAAGATCAGGGACCTCATGAACACTGAAGCTTTCTTT.

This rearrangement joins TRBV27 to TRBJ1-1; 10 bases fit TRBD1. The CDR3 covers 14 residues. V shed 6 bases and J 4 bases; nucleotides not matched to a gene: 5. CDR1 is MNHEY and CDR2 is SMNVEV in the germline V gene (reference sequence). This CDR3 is CASRRDRGFTEAFF. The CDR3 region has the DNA TGTGCCAGCAGACGGGACAGGGGATTCACTGAAGCTTTCTTT.

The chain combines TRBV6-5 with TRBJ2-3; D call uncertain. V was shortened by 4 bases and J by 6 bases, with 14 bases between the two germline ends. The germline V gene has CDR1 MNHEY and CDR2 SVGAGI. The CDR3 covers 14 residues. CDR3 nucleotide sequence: TGTGCCAGCAGTTTCAACCCCGTTGGGGATACGCAGTATTTT. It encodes CASSFNPVGDTQYF.

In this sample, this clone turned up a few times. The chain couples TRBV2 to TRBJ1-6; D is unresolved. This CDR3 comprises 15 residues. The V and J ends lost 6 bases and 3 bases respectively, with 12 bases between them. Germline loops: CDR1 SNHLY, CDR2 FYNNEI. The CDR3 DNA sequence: TGTGCCAGCAGGCGGGAGGGAAACTATAATTCACCCCTCCACTTT. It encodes CASRREGNYNSPLHF.

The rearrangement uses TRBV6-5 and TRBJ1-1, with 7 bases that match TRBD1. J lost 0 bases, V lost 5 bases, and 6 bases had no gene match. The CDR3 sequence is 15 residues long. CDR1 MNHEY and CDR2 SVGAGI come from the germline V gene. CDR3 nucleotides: TGTGCCAGCAGTCCAACAGGGGACATGAACACTGAAGCTTTCTTT. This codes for CASSPTGDMNTEAFF.

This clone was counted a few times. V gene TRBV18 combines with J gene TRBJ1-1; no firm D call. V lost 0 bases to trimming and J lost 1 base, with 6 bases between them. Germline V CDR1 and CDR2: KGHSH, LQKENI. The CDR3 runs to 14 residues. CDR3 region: CASSPPVANTEAFF. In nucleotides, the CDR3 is TGTGCCAGCTCACCACCGGTCGCGAACACTGAAGCTTTCTTT.